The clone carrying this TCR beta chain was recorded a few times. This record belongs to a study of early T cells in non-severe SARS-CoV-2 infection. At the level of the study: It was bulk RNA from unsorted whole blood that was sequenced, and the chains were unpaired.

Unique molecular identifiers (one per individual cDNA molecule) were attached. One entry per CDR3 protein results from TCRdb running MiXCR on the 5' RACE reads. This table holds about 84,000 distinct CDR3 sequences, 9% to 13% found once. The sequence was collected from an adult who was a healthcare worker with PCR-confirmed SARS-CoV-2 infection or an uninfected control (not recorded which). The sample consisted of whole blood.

The CDR3 sequence: CASSLGATTYEQYF. The CDR3 coding sequence is TGTGCCAGCAGCTTAGGCGCGACTACCTACGAGCAGTACTTC. This sequence joins TRBV7-9 and TRBJ2-7; D perhaps matches TRBD2 (5 bases). The CDR3 covers 14 residues. V was shortened by 1 base and J by 2 bases, with 9 bases between the two germline ends. Germline lookup yields CDR1 SEHNR and CDR2 FQNEAQ (reference sequence).